These 3 T cell receptor beta chains originate from one sample sequenced in a study of blood T cell repertoires in COVID-19. The table came from immunoSEQ multiplex PCR; TCRdb's copy has only in-frame clones and leaves some out. The data hold about 66,000 clones, with roughly 86% observed a single time. Material: peripheral blood. The receptor source for this set is a man between 45 and 60 years old with active COVID-19.

The chain combines TRBV6-6 with TRBJ2-1; 9 bases map to TRBD2. The CDR3 contains 15 residues. Losses at the gene ends were 6 bases for V and 7 bases for J; bases not matched to a gene: 10. CDR1 and CDR2 from the germline V gene are MNHNY and SVGAGI (reference sequence). Written as DNA, the CDR3 is TGTGCCAGCAGAGCGGGGGGCGGGAGTGGAAATGAGCAGTTCTTC. As protein: CASRAGGGSGNEQFF.

This clone was observed a single time. V gene TRBV3-1 (or the pseudogene TRBV3-2) combines with J gene TRBJ2-7; 7 positions agree with TRBD2. Germline trimming cut 2 bases from V and 3 bases from J; bases unmatched to any gene: 1. Germline CDR1 LGHDT, CDR2 YNNKEL (reference sequence). This CDR3 region has 13 residues. The CDR3 region is CASSQWGGYEQYF. The DNA for the CDR3 is TGTGCCAGCAGCCAATGGGGGGGCTACGAGCAGTACTTC.

The chain couples TRBV27 to TRBJ1-2; possible D gene TRBD1, 5 bases. The CDR3 runs to 14 residues. Germline V gives CDR1 MNHEY, CDR2 SMNVEV (reference sequence). V gave up 3 bases and J gave up 8 bases, with 16 bases separating them. The CDR3 loop is CASSFSDKLGGYTF. DNA for the CDR3: TGTGCCAGCAGTTTCTCGGACAAATTAGGGGGCTACACCTTC.